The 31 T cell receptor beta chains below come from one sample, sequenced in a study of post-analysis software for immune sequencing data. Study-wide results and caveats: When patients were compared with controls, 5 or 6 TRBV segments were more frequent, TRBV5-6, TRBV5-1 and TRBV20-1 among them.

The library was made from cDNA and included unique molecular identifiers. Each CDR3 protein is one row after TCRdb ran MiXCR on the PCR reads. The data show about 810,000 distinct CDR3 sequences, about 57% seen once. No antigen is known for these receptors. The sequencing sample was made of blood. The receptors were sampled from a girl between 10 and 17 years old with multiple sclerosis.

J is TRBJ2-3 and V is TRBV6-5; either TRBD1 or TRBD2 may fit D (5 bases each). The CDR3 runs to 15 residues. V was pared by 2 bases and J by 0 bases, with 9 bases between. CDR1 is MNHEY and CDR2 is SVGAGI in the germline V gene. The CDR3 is CASSYRDASTDTQYF. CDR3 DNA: TGTGCCAGCAGTTACCGGGACGCAAGCACAGATACGCAGTATTTT.

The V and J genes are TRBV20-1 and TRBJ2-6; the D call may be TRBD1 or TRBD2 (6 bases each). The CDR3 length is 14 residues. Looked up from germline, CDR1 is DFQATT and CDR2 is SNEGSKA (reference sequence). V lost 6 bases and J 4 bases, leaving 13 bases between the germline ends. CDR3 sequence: CSALRGVGANVLTF. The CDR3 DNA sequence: TGCAGTGCGCTTAGGGGGGTCGGGGCCAACGTCCTGACTTTC.

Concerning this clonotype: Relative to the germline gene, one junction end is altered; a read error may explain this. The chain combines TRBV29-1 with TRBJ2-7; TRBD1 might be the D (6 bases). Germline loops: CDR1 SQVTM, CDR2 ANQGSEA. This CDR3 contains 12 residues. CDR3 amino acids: CSARQASHEQYF. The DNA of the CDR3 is TGCAGCGCAAGACAGGCCTCCCACGAGCAGTACTTC.

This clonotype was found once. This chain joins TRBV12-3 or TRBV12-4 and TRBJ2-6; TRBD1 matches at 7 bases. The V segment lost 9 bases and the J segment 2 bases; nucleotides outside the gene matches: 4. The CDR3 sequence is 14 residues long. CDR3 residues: CASLTGAGANVLTF. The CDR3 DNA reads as TGTGCCAGTCTTACAGGGGCTGGGGCCAACGTCCTGACTTTC.

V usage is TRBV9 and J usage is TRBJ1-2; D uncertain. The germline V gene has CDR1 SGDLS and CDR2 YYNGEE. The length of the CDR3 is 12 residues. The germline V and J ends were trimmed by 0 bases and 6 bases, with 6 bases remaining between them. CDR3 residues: CASSVGTNGYTF. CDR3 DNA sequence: TGTGCCAGCAGCGTAGGGACGAATGGCTACACCTTC.

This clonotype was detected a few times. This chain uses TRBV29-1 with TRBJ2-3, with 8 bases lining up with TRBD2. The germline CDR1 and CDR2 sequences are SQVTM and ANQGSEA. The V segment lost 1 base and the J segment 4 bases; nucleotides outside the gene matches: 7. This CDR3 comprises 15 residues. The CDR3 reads CSVEALAVHADTQYF. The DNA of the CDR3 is TGCAGCGTTGAAGCACTAGCGGTTCATGCAGATACGCAGTATTTT.

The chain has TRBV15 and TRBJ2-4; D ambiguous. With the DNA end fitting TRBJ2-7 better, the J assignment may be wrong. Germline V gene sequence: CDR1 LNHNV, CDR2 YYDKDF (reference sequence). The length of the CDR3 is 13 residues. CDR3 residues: CATSRGQEVEQYF. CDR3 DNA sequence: TGTGCCACCAGCAGAGGCCAGGAAGTCGAGCAGTACTTC.

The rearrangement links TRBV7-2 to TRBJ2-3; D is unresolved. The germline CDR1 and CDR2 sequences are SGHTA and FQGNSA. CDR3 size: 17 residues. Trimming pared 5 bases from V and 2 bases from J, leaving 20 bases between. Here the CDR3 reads CASSRFQVGLNTDTQYF. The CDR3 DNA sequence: TGTGCCAGCAGCCGATTCCAGGTTGGATTGAACACAGATACGCAGTATTTT.

The CDR3 coding sequence is TGTGCCACCAGGCGGCTCGGACAGGGGGCGAAATGGGGCTACACCTTC. Encoded protein: CATRRLGQGAKWGYTF. The chain carries TRBV15 and TRBJ1-2, with TRBD1 matching over 11 bases. This CDR3 is built from 16 residues. CDR1 is LNHNV, CDR2 YYDKDF, per germline (reference sequence). Trimming cost V 6 bases and J 8 bases; bases outside gene matches: 14.

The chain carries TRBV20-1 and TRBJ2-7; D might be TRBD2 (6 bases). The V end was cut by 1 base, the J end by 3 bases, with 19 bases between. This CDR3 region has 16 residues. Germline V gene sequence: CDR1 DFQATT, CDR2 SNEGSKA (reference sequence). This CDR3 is CSARVSEGTVLYEQYF. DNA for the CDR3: TGCAGTGCTAGAGTATCGGAGGGGACCGTCCTCTACGAGCAGTACTTC.

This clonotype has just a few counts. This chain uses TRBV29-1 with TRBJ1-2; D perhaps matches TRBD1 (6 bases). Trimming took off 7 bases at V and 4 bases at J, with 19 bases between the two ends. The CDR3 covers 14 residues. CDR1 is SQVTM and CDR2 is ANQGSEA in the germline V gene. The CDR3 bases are TGCAGCGCAGCATACCCGGGGGCTGGCTATGGCTACACCTTC. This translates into CSAAYPGAGYGYTF. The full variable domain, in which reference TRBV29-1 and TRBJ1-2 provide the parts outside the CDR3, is SAVISQKPSRDICQRGTSLTIQCQVDSQVTMMFWYRQQPGQSLTLIATANQGSEATYESGFVIDKFPISRPNLTFSTLTVSNMSPEDSSIYLCSAAYPGAGYGYTFGSGTRLTVV.

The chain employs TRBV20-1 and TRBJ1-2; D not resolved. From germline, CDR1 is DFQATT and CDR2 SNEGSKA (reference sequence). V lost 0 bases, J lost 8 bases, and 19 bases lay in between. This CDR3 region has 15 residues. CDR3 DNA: TGCAGTGCTAGAGAGGGCGTTGGATGGGGAGGAGGCTACACCTTC. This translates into CSAREGVGWGGGYTF.

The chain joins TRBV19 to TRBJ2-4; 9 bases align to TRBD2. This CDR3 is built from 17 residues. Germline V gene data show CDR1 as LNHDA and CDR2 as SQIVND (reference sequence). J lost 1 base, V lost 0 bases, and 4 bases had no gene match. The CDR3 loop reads CASSIELAGSAKNIQYF. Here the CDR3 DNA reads TGTGCCAGTAGTATAGAGCTAGCGGGATCCGCCAAAAACATTCAGTACTTC.

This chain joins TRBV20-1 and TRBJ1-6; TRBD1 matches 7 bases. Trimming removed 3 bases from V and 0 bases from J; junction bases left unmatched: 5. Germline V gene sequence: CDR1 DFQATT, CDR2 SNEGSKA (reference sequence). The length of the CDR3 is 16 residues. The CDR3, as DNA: TGCAGTGCTAGCGTGACAGGGAGCTCCTATAATTCACCCCTCCACTTT. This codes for CSASVTGSSYNSPLHF.

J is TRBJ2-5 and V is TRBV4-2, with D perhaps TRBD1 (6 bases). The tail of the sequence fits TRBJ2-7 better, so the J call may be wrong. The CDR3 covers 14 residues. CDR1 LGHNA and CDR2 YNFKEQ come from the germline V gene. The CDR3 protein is CASSQVTGPSEQYF. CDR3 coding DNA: TGTGCCAGCAGCCAAGTCACAGGGCCGAGCGAGCAGTACTTC.

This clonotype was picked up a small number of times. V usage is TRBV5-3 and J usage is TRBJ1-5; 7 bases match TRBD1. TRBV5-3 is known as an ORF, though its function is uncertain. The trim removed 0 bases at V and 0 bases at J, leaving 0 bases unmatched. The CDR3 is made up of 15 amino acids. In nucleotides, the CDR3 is TGTGCCAGAAGCTTGGACAGGGGTAGCAATCAGCCCCAGCATTTT. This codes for CARSLDRGSNQPQHF.

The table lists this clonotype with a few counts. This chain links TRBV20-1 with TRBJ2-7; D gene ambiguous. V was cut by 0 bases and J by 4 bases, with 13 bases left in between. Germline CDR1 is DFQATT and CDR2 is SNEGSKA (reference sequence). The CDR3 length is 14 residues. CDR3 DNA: TGCAGTGCTAGAGATCGCAACCTCGGGTACGAGCAGTACTTC. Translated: CSARDRNLGYEQYF.

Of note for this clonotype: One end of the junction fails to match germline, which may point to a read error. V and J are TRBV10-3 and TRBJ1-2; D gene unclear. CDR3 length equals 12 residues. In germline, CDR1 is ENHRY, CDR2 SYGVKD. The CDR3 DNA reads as TGTGCCACCAGTGACGGGGACTATGGCTACACCTTC. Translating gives CATSDGDYGYTF.

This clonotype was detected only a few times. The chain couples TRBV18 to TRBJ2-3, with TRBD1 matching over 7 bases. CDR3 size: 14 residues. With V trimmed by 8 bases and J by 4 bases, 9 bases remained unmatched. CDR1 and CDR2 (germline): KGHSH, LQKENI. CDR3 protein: CASSPRQGPDTQYF. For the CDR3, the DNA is TGTGCCAGCAGCCCCCGACAGGGTCCAGATACGCAGTATTTT.

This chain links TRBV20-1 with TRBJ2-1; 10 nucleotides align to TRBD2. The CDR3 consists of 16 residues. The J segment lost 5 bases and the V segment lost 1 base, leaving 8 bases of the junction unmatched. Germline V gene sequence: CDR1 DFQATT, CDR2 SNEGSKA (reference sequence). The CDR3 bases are TGCAGTGCTAGAGGGACCGGACTAGCGGAGAACAATGAGCAGTTCTTC. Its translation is CSARGTGLAENNEQFF.

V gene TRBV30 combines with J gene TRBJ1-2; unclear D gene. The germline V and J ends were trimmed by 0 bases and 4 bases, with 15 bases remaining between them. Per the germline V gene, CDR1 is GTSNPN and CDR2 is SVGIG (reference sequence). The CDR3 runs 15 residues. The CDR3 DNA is TGTGCCTGGAGTGTGGTTGGATTTCCTACCTATGGCTACACCTTC. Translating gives CAWSVVGFPTYGYTF.

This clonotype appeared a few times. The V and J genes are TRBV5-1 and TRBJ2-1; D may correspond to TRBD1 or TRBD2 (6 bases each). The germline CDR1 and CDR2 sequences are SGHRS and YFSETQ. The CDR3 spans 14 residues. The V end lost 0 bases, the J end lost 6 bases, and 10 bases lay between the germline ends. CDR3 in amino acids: CASSLGGGPNEQFF. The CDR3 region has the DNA TGCGCCAGCAGCTTGGGAGGGGGGCCCAATGAGCAGTTCTTC.

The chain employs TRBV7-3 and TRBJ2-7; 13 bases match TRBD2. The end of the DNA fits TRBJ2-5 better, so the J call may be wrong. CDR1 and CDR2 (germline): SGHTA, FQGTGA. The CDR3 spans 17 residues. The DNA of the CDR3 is TGTGCCAGCAGTCTAGGCGTCGGGACTAGCGGGGTTGAGACCCAGTACTTC. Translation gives CASSLGVGTSGVETQYF.

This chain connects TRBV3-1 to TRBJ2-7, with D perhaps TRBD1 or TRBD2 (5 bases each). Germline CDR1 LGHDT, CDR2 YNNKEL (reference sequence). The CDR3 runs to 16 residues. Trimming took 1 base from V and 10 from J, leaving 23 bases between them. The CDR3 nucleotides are TGTGCCAGCAGCCAAGGGGATGGGACCCGGAGGCGTACCCAGTACTTC. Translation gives CASSQGDGTRRRTQYF.

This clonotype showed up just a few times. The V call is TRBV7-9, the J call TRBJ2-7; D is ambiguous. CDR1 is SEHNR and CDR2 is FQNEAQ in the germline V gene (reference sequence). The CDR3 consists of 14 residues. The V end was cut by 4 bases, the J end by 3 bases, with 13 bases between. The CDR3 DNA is TGTGCCAGCAGCTCAAGCCTAGAATTCTACGAGCAGTACTTC. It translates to CASSSSLEFYEQYF.

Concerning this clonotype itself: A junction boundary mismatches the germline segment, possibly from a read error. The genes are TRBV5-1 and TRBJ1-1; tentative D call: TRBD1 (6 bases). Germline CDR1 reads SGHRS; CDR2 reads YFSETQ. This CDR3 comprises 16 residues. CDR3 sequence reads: CASSLTRTAMNTEAFF. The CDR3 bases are TGCGCCAGCAGCCTTACCCGGACAGCCATGAACACTGAAGCTTTTTTT.

The CDR3 sequence is CASSSAPQGGGYTF. In nucleotides, the CDR3 is TGCGCCAGCAGCTCTGCCCCTCAGGGAGGAGGCTACACCTTC. The rearrangement uses TRBV5-1 and TRBJ1-2; possibly TRBD1 for D (5 bases). V lost 3 bases to trimming and J lost 8 bases, with 17 bases between them. Germline CDR1 is SGHRS and CDR2 is YFSETQ. CDR3 length: 14 residues.

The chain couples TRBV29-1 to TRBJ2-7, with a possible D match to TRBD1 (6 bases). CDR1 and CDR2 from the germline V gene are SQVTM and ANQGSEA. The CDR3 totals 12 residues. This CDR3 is CGGGSSSYEQYF. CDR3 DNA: TGCGGTGGGGGCTCCAGCTCCTACGAGCAGTACTTC.

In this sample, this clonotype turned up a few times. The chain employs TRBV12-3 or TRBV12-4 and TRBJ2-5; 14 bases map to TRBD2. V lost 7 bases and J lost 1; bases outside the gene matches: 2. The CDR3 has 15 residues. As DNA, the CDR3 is TGTGCCAGCAAAGGGACTAGCGGGGGCCAAGAGACCCAGTACTTC. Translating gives CASKGTSGGQETQYF.

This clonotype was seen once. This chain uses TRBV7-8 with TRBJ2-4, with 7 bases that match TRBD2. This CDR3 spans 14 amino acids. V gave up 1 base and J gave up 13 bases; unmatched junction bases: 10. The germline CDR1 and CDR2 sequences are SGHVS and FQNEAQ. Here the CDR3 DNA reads TGTGCCAGCAGCTTAGGGGGACTACCAGATGAGCAGTACTTC. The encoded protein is CASSLGGLPDEQYF.

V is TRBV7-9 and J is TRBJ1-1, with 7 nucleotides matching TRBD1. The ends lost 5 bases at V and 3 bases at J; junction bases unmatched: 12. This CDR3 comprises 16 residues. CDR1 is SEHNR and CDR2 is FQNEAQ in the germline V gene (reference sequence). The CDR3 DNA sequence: TGTGCCAGCAGCAAGCGCAGGGGGGATTTTTACACTGAAGCTTTCTTT. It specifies CASSKRRGDFYTEAFF.